One and the same sample provided the 28 T cell receptor beta chains below, sequenced in a study of monozygotic twins with inflammatory bowel disease. Using the 5' RACE reads, TCRdb records one entry per CDR3 protein without DNA. Its clone listing holds around 370,000 distinct CDR3 sequences. Sample: blood. The receptors derive from a human donor with ulcerative colitis or Crohn's disease, or a healthy co-twin of an affected twin (not recorded which).

The chain uses TRBV7-2 and TRBJ1-1; the TCRdb call, TRBD1, lacks DNA for checking. The CDR3 contains 15 residues. The germline V gene encodes CDR1 SGHTA and CDR2 FQGNSA. CDR3 loop: CASSRPGGANTEAFF.

V gene TRBV4-3 combines with J gene TRBJ2-1; checking the TCRdb D call of TRBD1 is not possible without DNA. The CDR3 sequence is 16 residues long. Looked up from germline, CDR1 is LGHNA and CDR2 is YSLEER. CDR3 residues: CASSQGGSALYNEQFF.

This sequence joins TRBV12-3 or TRBV12-4 and TRBJ1-6; the TCRdb D gene call, TRBD1, has no DNA to confirm it. There are 14 residues in the CDR3. The CDR3 region is CASSQGFYNSPLHF.

The V and J genes are TRBV7-2 and TRBJ2-1; there is no DNA to check the TCRdb D call of TRBD2. Germline V gene data show CDR1 as SGHTA and CDR2 as FQGNSA. The CDR3 extends over 15 amino acids. This CDR3 is CASSFGTSDLDEQFF.

The chain carries TRBV7-6 and TRBJ2-7; the TCRdb D gene call, TRBD2, has no DNA to confirm it. CDR1 is SGHVS and CDR2 is FNYEAQ in the germline V gene. The CDR3 consists of 12 residues. The CDR3 loop is CASSSDYYEQYF. Variable domain in full (rest from reference TRBV7-6 and TRBJ2-7): GAGVSQSPRYKVTKRGQDVALRCDPISGHVSLYWYRQALGQGPEFLTYFNYEAQQDKSGLPNDRFSAERPEGSISTLTIQRTEQRDSAMYRCASSSDYYEQYFGPGTRLTVT.

The chain uses TRBV20-1 and TRBJ1-2; TCRdb reports TRBD1, a call that lacks DNA to check it against. The germline V gene encodes CDR1 DFQATT and CDR2 SNEGSKA (reference sequence). This CDR3 spans 13 amino acids. CDR3 in amino acids: CSANGQTNYGYTF.

This chain joins TRBV28 and TRBJ1-1; as DNA is missing, the TRBD1 call by TCRdb cannot be tested. The CDR3 runs to 14 residues. Germline values: CDR1 MDHEN, CDR2 SYDVKM. This CDR3 is CASSSNTGGIKAFF. Using reference TRBV28 and TRBJ1-1 for the parts outside the CDR3, the full variable domain is DVKVTQSSRYLVKRTGEKVFLECVQDMDHENMFWYRQDPGLGLRLIYFSYDVKMKEKGDIPEGYSVSREKKERFSLILESASTNQTSMYLCASSSNTGGIKAFFGQGTRLTVV.

The chain has TRBV5-1 and TRBJ2-7; TCRdb's D gene call, TRBD1, goes unchecked for lack of DNA. Germline values: CDR1 SGHRS, CDR2 YFSETQ. The CDR3 extends over 12 amino acids. This CDR3 is CASSIGDYEQYF. Full variable domain (missing parts from reference TRBV5-1 and TRBJ2-7): KAGVTQTPRYLIKTRGQQVTLSCSPISGHRSVSWYQQTPGQGLQFLFEYFSETQRNKGNFPGRFSGRQFSNSRSEMNVSTLELGDSALYLCASSIGDYEQYFGPGTRLTVT.

V usage is TRBV7-9 and J usage is TRBJ1-1; the D gene TCRdb calls, TRBD1, cannot be checked with no DNA. The CDR3 runs 15 residues. Germline V gene lookup returns CDR1 SEHNR and CDR2 FQNEAQ (reference sequence). CDR3 loop: CASSPGFGGSEEAFF.

The chain links TRBV7-9 to TRBJ1-2; no DNA is available, so the TRBD1 call from TCRdb remains unchecked. The V gene's germline CDR1 is SEHNR and CDR2 FQNEAQ (reference sequence). The CDR3 extends over 15 amino acids. This chain's CDR3 is CASSLTGTPEAGYTF.

CDR3 loop: CSALRAPLGNQPQHF. The chain links TRBV20-1 to TRBJ1-5. Germline V gene lookup returns CDR1 DFQATT and CDR2 SNEGSKA (reference sequence). The CDR3 contains 15 residues.

The rearrangement uses TRBV11-1 and TRBJ2-7. The CDR3 contains 16 residues. Per germline, CDR1 SGHAT and CDR2 FQDESV (reference sequence). CDR3 sequence: CASSPQTTRTAYEQYF.

The gene calls are TRBV5-1 and TRBJ1-5. Germline assignment: CDR1 SGHRS and CDR2 YFSETQ. The CDR3 loop spans 15 amino acids. The CDR3: CASSLDLMGNQPQHF. Based on the CDR3 plus reference TRBV5-1 and TRBJ1-5, the full variable domain is KAGVTQTPRYLIKTRGQQVTLSCSPISGHRSVSWYQQTPGQGLQFLFEYFSETQRNKGNFPGRFSGRQFSNSRSEMNVSTLELGDSALYLCASSLDLMGNQPQHFGDGTRLSIL.

The chain carries TRBV5-1 and TRBJ1-2. This CDR3 is built from 15 residues. Germline CDR1 and CDR2: SGHRS and YFSETQ. The CDR3: CASSLIQAPNYGYTF.

This chain uses TRBV20-1 with TRBJ2-5; TCRdb picks TRBD1, but there is no DNA to check that call. This CDR3 region has 12 residues. Germline V CDR1 and CDR2: DFQATT, SNEGSKA (reference sequence). The CDR3 sequence is CSARQGLETQYF.

The genes are TRBV29-1 and TRBJ2-7; TCRdb outputs TRBD1, but without DNA this stays unchecked. The germline V gene has CDR1 SQVTM and CDR2 ANQGSEA. This CDR3 has 15 residues. CDR3 loop: CSVVGRGVGTYEQYF.

The chain carries TRBV2 and TRBJ2-7. Germline values: CDR1 SNHLY, CDR2 FYNNEI. The CDR3 totals 14 residues. This CDR3 is CASSVWEEHYEQYF.

The chain has TRBV28 and TRBJ2-1; as DNA is missing, the TRBD2 call by TCRdb cannot be tested. The CDR3 has 18 residues. Looked up from germline, CDR1 is MDHEN and CDR2 is SYDVKM. The CDR3 here is CASSSSGTSGGSYNEQFF.

The gene calls are TRBV12-3 or TRBV12-4 and TRBJ2-1; TCRdb designates TRBD1, a call that cannot be tested without DNA. The CDR3 is 16 residues long. Here the CDR3 reads CASSLHVEGPSDEQFF.

The chain links TRBV2 to TRBJ2-5; there is no DNA to check the TCRdb D call of TRBD2. The CDR3 contains 16 residues. Germline V lookup: CDR1 SNHLY, CDR2 FYNNEI. CDR3 amino acids: CASSEGSSGGQETQYF.

The V call is TRBV9, the J call TRBJ2-2. The germline gives CDR1 SGDLS, CDR2 YYNGEE. The CDR3 covers 13 residues. Here the CDR3 reads CASSPTLIGELFF.

The chain combines TRBV7-7 with TRBJ2-7; no DNA is available, so the TRBD1 call from TCRdb remains unchecked. The CDR3 has 14 residues. CDR1 is SSHAT and CDR2 is FNYEAQ in the germline V gene (reference sequence). CDR3 amino acids: CASSSGQGAGEQYF.

The V call is TRBV6-2 or TRBV6-3, the J call TRBJ1-5. CDR3 length equals 14 residues. Germline V gene sequence: CDR1 MNHEY, CDR2 SVGEGT. The chain's CDR3 is CASSERTDNQPQHF.

The rearrangement joins TRBV20-1 to TRBJ2-3; TCRdb's D gene call, TRBD2, goes unchecked for lack of DNA. Germline lookup yields CDR1 DFQATT and CDR2 SNEGSKA (reference sequence). This CDR3 has 14 amino acids. CDR3 amino acids: CSALAGGPSDTQYF.

V and J are TRBV4-1 and TRBJ1-6; TCRdb returns TRBD1, unconfirmable since there is no DNA. From germline, CDR1 is MGHRA and CDR2 YSYEKL. The CDR3 spans 16 residues. This CDR3 reads CASSPIWTGDNSPLHF.

The chain uses TRBV12-3 or TRBV12-4 and TRBJ2-7; checking the TCRdb D call of TRBD2 is not possible without DNA. This CDR3 region has 15 residues. CDR3 sequence reads: CASTQTGTSGSVQYF.

The chain uses TRBV3-1 and TRBJ1-1; the D gene TCRdb calls, TRBD1, cannot be checked with no DNA. This CDR3 contains 15 residues. The germline CDR1 and CDR2 sequences are LGHDT and YNNKEL (reference sequence). CDR3 sequence reads: CASSRAAGAGTEAFF.

The V and J genes are TRBV24-1 and TRBJ2-1; TCRdb lists TRBD1, though no DNA is available to test this call. CDR3 length equals 14 residues. Per germline, CDR1 KGHDR and CDR2 SFDVKD. This chain's CDR3 is CATSDSWDSNEQFF.